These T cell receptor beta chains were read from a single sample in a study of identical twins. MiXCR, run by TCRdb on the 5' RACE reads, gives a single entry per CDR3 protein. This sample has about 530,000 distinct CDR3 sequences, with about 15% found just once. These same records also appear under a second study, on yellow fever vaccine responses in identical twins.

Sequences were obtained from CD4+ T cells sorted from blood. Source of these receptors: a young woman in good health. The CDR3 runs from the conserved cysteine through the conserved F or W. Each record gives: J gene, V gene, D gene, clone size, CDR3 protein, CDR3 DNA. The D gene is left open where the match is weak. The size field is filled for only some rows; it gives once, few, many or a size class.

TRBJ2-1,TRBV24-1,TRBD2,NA,CATSDSSGSVEQFF,TGTGCCACCAGTGATAGTAGCGGGAGTGTTGAGCAGTTCTTC
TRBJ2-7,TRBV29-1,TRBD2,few,CSAYLAGDKPPYEQYF,TGCAGCGCTTACCTAGCGGGAGACAAGCCCCCCTACGAGCAGTACTTC
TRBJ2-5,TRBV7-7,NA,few,CASSLVSRGLGTQYF,TGTGCCAGCAGCTTAGTGTCGCGAGGATTGGGGACCCAGTACTTC
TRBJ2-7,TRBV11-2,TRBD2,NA,CASSSIRDYTSYEQYF,TGTGCCAGCAGCTCAATCCGGGACTATACATCCTACGAGCAGTACTTC
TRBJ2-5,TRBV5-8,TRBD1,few,CASSPRGDRQETQYF,TGTGCCAGCAGCCCCCGTGGGGACAGGCAAGAGACCCAGTACTTC
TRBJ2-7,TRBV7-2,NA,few,CASSADSLGYEQYF,TGTGCCAGCAGCGCAGACAGCTTGGGCTACGAGCAGTACTTC
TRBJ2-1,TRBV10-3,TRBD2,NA,CAISERLAGGNEQFF,TGTGCCATCAGTGAGAGGCTAGCGGGGGGAAATGAGCAGTTCTTC
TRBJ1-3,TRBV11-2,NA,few,CASSLAGNSGNTIYF,TGTGCCAGCAGCTTAGCGGGGAACTCTGGAAACACCATATATTTT
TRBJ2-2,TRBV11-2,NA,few,CASRFRRPPDTGELFF,TGTGCCAGCAGATTCAGGAGGCCACCGGACACCGGGGAGCTGTTTTTT
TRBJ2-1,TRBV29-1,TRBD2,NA,CSVVSGRATYNEQFF,TGCAGCGTTGTTAGCGGGAGGGCAACCTACAATGAGCAGTTCTTC
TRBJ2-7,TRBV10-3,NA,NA,CAISGGVYEQYF,TGTGCCATCAGTGGGGGAGTATACGAGCAGTACTTC
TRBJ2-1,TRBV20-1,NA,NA,CSARVRGRTEQFF,TGCAGTGCTAGAGTCAGGGGCCGTACTGAGCAGTTCTTC
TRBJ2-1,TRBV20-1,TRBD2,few,CSATSGTSGLNEQFF,TGCAGTGCAACCTCCGGGACTAGCGGTTTAAATGAGCAGTTCTTC
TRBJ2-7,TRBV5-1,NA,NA,CASSLGAGFAEQYF,TGCGCCAGCAGCTTGGGTGCCGGTTTCGCCGAGCAGTACTTC
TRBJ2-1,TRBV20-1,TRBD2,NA,CCAFGTSGSSYNEQFF,TGCTGTGCATTCGGGACTAGCGGAAGCTCCTACAATGAGCAGTTCTTC
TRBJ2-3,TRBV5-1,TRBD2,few,CASRPLAGSLNTDTQYF,TGCGCCAGCAGACCACTAGCGGGAAGCCTTAACACAGATACGCAGTATTTT
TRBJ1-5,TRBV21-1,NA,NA,CASSKPQGFGQDSNQPQHF,TGTGCCAGCTCCAAACCGCAGGGATTTGGCCAAGATAGCAATCAGCCCCAGCATTTT
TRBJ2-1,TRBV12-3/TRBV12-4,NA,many,CASTLVVASLDEQFF,TGTGCCAGCACCCTGGTGGTGGCTAGCTTGGATGAGCAGTTCTTC
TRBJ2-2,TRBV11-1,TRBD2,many,CASSSGQLTSGSDTGELFF,TGTGCCAGCAGCTCGGGACAACTGACTAGCGGGTCAGACACCGGGGAGCTGTTTTTT
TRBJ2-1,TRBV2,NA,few,CASSDIPQVSYNEQFF,TGTGCCAGCAGTGACATTCCGCAGGTCTCCTACAATGAGCAGTTCTTC
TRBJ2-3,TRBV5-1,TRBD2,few,CASRLSGGQGDTQYF,TGCGCCAGCCGCCTGAGCGGGGGGCAAGGAGATACGCAGTATTTT
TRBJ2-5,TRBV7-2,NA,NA,CASSLQRGETQYF,TGTGCCAGCAGCTTACAAAGGGGAGAGACCCAGTACTTC
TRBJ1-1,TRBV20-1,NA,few,CSASRIQDSTEAFF,TGCAGTGCTAGTCGGATTCAGGACAGCACTGAAGCTTTCTTT
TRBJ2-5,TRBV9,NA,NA,CASSVEKYQGRETQYF,TGTGCCAGCAGCGTAGAAAAGTATCAGGGTAGGGAGACCCAGTACTTC
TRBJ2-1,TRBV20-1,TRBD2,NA,CSARDWRLAGGSNEQFF,TGCAGTGCTAGAGATTGGAGGCTAGCGGGAGGTAGTAATGAGCAGTTCTTC
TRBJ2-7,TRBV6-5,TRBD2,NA,CASSYDFTGGSYEQYF,TGTGCCAGCAGTTACGATTTCACGGGAGGATCCTACGAGCAGTACTTC
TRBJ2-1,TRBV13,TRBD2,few,CASSFPWPSGNEQFF,TGTGCCAGCAGCTTTCCGTGGCCTAGCGGGAATGAGCAGTTCTTC
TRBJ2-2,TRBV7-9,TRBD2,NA,CASSFGGSFTGELFF,TGTGCCAGCAGCTTCGGCGGGAGTTTCACCGGGGAGCTGTTTTTT
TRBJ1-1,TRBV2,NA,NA,CASSGRDKGNTEAFF,TGTGCCAGCAGTGGAAGAGACAAGGGAAACACTGAAGCTTTCTTT
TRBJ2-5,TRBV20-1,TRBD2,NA,CSARGGSGGAVETQYF,TGCAGTGCTAGGGGCGGCTCCGGGGGGGCGGTGGAGACCCAGTACTTC
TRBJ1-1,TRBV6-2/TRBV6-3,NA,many,CASSLSLMNTEAFF,TGTGCCAGCAGTCTCAGTCTTATGAACACTGAAGCTTTCTTT
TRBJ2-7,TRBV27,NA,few,CASSFSATGNTYEQYF,TGTGCCAGCAGTTTCTCTGCCACGGGGAATACCTACGAGCAGTACTTC
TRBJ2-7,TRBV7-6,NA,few,CASSLVEGSHEQYF,TGTGCCAGCAGCTTAGTTGAGGGGTCCCACGAGCAGTACTTC
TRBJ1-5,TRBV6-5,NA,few,CASSSGLLGSNQPQHF,TGTGCCAGCAGTTCAGGGCTCTTGGGCAGCAATCAGCCCCAGCATTTT
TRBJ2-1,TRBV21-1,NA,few,CASSREGDRGSNEQFF,TGTGCCAGCAGCAGGGAGGGCGACAGGGGGTCAAATGAGCAGTTCTTC
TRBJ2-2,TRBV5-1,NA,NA,CASTLASFETGELFF,TGCGCCAGCACCCTGGCCTCTTTTGAGACCGGGGAGCTGTTTTTT
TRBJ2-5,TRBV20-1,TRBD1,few,CSARDLAGEQGAEETQYF,TGCAGTGCTAGAGATTTGGCGGGGGAACAGGGGGCCGAAGAGACCCAGTACTTC
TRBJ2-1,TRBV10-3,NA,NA,CAISERTPFQQFF,TGTGCCATCAGTGAAAGGACCCCGTTTCAGCAGTTCTTC
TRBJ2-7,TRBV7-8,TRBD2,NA,CASSLERGVSYEQYF,TGTGCCAGCAGCTTAGAGCGGGGTGTCTCCTACGAGCAGTACTTC
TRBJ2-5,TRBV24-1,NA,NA,CATSNRDQETQYF,TGTGCCACCAGCAACAGGGACCAAGAGACCCAGTACTTC